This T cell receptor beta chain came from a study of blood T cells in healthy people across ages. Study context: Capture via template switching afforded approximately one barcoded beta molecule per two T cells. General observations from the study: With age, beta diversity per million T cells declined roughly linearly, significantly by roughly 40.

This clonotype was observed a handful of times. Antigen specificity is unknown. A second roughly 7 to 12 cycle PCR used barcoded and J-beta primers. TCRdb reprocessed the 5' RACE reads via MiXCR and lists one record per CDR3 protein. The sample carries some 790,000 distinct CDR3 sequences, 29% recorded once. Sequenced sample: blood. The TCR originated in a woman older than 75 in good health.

CDR3 in DNA: TGTGCCAGCAGTTCCCCCAGAACCTTGAACACTGAAGCTTTCTTT. Encoded protein: CASSSPRTLNTEAFF. The chain carries TRBV12-3 or TRBV12-4 and TRBJ1-1, with no clear D. V lost 4 bases and J lost 0, with 12 bases in between. This CDR3 is built from 15 residues.